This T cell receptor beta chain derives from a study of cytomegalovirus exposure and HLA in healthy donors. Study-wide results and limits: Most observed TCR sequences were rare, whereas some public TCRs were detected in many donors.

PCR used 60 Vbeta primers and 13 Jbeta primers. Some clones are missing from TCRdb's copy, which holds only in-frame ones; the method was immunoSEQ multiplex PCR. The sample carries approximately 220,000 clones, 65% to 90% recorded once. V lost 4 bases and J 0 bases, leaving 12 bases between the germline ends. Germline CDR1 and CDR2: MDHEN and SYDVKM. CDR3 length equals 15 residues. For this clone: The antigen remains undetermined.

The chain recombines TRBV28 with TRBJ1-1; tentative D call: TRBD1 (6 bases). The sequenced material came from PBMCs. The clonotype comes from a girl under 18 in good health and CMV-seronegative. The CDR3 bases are TGTGCCAGCAGTTCCAGGGGAGCCATGAACACTGAAGCTTTCTTT. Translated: CASSSRGAMNTEAFF.